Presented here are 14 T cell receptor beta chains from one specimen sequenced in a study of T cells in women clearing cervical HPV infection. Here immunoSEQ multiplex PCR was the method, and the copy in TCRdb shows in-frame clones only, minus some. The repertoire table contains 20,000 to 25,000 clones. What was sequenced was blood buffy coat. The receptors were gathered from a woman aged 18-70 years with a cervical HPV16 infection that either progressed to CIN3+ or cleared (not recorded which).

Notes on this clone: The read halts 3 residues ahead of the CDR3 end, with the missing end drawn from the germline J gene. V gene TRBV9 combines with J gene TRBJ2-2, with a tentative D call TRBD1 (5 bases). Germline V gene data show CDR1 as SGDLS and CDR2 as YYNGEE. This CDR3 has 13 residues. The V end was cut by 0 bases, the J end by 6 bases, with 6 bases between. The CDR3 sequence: CASSVEGAGELFF. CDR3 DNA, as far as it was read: TGTGCCAGCAGCGTAGAAGGGGCCGGGGAG.

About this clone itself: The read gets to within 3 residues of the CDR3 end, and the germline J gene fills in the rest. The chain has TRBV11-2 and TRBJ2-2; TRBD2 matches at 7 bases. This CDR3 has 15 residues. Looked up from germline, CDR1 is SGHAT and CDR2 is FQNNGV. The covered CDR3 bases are TGTGCCAGCAGCTTAGGAGCGGGGATAAATGAAAAG. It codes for CASSLGAGINEK. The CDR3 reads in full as CASSLGAGINEKLFF.

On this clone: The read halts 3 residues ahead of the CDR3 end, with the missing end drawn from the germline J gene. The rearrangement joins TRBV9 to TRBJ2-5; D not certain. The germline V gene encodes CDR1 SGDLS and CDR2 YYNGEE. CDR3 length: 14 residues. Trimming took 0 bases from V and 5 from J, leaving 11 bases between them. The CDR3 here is CASSVAHQAETQYF. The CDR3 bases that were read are TGTGCCAGCAGCGTAGCCCATCAAGCGGAGACC.

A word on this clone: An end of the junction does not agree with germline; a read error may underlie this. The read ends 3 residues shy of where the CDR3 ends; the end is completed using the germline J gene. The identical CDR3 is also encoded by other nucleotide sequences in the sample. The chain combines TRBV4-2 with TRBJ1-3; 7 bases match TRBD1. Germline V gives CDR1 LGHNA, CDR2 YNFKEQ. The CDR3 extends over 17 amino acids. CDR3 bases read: TGTGCCAGCAGCCAAGAACGGACAGGCCACCTCGGAAACACG. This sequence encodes CASSQERTGHLGNT. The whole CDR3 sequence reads CASSQERTGHLGNTIYF.

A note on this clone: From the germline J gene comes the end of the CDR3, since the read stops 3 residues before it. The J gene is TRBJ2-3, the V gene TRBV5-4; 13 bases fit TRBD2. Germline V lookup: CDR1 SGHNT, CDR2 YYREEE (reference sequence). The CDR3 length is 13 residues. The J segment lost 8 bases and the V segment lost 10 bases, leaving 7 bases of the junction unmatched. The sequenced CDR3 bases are TGTGCCGGCCGACTAGCGGGAGGTGGTACG. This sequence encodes CAGRLAGGGT. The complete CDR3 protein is CAGRLAGGGTQYF.

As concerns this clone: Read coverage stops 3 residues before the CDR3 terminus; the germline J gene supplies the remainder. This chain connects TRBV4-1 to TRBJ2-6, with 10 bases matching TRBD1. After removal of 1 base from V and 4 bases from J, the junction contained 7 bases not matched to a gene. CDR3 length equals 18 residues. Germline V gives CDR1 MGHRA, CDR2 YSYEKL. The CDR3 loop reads CASSQGGQGMRGANVLTF. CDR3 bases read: TGCGCCAGCAGCCAAGGGGGACAGGGGATGCGCGGGGCCAACGTC.

CDR3 loop: CASSQLAGEYNEAFF. CDR3 bases read: TGTGCCAGCAGCCAACTAGCGGGAGAGTACAATGAG. V and J are TRBV7-2 and TRBJ1-1, with D hard to call. Read sequence stops 3 residues before the CDR3 end, and the germline J gene provides the missing end. The CDR3 is 15 amino acids. Germline V lookup: CDR1 SGHTA, CDR2 FQGNSA.

CDR3 bases read: TGTGCCAGCAGCACCCGGGACAGCCGCACAGATACG. Its translation is CASSTRDSRTDT. The entire CDR3 protein is CASSTRDSRTDTQYF. The chain has TRBV9 and TRBJ2-3; TRBD1 matches at 7 bases. The read ends 3 residues before the CDR3 terminus; that terminus is restored from the germline J gene. Germline CDR1 reads SGDLS; CDR2 reads YYNGEE. V shed 4 bases and J 1 base; nucleotides not matched to a gene: 6. The CDR3 is made up of 15 amino acids.

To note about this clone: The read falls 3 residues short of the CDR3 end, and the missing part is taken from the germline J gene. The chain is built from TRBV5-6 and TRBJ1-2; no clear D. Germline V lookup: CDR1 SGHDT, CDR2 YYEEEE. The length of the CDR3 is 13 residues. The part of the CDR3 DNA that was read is TGTGCCAGCAGCGTACAGAGTGGAGGTGAC. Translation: CASSVQSGGD. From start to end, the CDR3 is CASSVQSGGDYTF.

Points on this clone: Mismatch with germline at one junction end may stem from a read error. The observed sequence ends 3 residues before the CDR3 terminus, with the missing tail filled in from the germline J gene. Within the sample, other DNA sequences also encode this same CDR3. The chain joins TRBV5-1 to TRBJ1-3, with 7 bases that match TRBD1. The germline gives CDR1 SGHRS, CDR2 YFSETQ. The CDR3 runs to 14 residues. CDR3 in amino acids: CASSSGTVGNTIYF. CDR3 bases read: TGCGCCAGCAGCTCCGGGACAGTAGGAAACACG.

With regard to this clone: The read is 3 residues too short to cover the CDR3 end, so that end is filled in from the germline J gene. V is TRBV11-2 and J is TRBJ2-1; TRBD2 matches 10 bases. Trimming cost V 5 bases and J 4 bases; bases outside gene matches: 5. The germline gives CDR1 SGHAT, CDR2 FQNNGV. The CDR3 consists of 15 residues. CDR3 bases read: TGTGCCAGCAGCACCGGGACTAGCGAATACAATGAG. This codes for CASSTGTSEYNE. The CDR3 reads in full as CASSTGTSEYNEQFF.

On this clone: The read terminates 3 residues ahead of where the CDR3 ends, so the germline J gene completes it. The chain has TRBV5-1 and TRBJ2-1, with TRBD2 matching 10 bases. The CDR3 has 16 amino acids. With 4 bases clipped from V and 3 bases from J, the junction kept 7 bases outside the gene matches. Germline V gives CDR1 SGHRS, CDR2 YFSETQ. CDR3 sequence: CASSIRPSGSYNEQFF. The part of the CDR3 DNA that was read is TGCGCCAGCAGCATTCGGCCTAGCGGGAGCTACAATGAG.

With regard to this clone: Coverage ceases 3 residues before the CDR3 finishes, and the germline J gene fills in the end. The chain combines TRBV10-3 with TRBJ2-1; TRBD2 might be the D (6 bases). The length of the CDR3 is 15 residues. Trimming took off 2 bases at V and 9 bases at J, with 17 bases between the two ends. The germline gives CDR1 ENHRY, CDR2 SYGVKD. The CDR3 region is CAISELPEGRGEQFF. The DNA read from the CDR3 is TGTGCCATCAGTGAGCTTCCGGAGGGCCGAGGTGAG.

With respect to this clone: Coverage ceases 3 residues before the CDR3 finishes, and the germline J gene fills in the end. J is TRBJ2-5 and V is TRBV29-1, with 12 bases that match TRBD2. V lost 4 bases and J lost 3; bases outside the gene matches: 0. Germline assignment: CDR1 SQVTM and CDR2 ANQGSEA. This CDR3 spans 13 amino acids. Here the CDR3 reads CSVGLAGEETQYF. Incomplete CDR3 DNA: TGCAGCGTTGGACTAGCGGGAGAAGAGACC.